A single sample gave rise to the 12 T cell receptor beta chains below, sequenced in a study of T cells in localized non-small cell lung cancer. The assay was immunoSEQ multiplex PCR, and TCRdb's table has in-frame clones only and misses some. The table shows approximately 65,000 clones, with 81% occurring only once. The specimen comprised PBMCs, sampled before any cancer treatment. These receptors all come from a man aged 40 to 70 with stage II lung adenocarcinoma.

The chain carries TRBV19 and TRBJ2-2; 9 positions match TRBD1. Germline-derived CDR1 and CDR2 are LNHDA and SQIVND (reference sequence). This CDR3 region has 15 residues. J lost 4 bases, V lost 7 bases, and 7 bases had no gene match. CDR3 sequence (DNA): TGTGCCAGTACCGTCACAGGGGGCCCCACCGGGGAGCTGTTTTTT. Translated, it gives CASTVTGGPTGELFF.

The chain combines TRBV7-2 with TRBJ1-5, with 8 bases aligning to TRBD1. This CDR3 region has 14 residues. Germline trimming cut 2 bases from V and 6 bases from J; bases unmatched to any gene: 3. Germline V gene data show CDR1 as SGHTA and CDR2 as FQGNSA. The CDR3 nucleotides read TGTGCCAGCAGCTTATACAGGGGGAGTCAGCCCCAGCATTTT. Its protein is CASSLYRGSQPQHF.

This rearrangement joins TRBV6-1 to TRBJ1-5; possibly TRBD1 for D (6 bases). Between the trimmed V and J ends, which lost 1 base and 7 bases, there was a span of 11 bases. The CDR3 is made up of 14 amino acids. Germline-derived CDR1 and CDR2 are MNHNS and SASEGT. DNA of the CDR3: TGTGCCAGCAGTGAAGGTGCGGGGGCCCAGCCCCAGCATTTT. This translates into CASSEGAGAQPQHF.

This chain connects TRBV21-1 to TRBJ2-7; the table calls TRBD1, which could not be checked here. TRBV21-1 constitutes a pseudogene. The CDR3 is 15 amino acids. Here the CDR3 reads CASRRPRDTCCEQYF. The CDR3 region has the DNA TGTGCCAGCAGGCGACCCCGGGACACCTGCTGCGAGCAGTACTTC.

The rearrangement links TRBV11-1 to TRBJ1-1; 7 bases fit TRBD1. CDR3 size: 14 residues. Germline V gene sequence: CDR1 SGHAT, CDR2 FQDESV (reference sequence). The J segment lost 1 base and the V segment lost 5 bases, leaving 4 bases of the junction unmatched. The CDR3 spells CASSPGTANTEAFF. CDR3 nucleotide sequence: TGTGCCAGCAGCCCCGGGACAGCGAACACTGAAGCTTTCTTT.

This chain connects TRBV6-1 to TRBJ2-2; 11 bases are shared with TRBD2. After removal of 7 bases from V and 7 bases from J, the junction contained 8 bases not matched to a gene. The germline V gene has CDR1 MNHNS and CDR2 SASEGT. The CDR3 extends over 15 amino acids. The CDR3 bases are TGTGCCAGCACACTAGCGGGAGAGGTTAGCGGGGAGCTGTTTTTT. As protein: CASTLAGEVSGELFF.

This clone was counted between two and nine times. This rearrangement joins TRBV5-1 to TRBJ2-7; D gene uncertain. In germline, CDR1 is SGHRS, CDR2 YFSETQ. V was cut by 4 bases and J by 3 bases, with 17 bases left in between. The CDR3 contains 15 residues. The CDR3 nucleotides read TGCGCCAGCAGCCTTCTGGGGTCCGATGTCTACGAGCAGTACTTC. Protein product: CASSLLGSDVYEQYF.

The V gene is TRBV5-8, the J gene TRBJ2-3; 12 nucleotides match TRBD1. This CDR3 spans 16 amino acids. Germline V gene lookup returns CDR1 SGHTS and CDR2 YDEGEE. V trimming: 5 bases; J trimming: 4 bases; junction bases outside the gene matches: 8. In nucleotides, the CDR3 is TGTGCCAGCAGTTCTCCGGGACAGGGGGCGGCAGATACGCAGTATTTT. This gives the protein CASSSPGQGAADTQYF.

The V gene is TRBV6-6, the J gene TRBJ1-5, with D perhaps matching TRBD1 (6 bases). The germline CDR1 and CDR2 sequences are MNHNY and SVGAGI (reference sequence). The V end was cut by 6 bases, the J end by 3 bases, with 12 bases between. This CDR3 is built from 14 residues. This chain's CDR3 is CASSPWTVNQPQHF. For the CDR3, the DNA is TGTGCCAGCAGCCCCTGGACAGTCAATCAGCCCCAGCATTTT.

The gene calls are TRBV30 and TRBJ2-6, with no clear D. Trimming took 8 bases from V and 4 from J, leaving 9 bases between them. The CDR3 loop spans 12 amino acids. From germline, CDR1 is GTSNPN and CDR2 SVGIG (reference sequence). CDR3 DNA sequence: TGTGCCCGCCGTAGGGGGGCCAACGTCCTGACTTTC. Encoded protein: CARRRGANVLTF.

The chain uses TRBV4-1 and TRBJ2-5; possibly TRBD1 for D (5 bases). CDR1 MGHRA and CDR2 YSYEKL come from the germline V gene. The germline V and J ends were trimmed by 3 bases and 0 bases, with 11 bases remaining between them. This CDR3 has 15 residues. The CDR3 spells CASSHTWTNQETQYF. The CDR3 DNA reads TGCGCCAGCAGCCACACTTGGACAAACCAAGAGACCCAGTACTTC.

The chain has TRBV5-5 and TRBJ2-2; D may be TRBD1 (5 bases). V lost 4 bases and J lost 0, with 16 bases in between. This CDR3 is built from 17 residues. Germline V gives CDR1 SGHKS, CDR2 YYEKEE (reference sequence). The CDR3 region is CASSQKAGNANTGELFF. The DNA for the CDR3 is TGTGCCAGCAGCCAGAAGGCAGGGAACGCGAACACCGGGGAGCTGTTTTTT. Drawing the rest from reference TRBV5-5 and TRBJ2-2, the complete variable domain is DAGVTQSPTHLIKTRGQQVTLRCSPISGHKSVSWYQQVLGQGPQFIFQYYEKEERGRGNFPDRFSARQFPNYSSELNVNALLLGDSALYLCASSQKAGNANTGELFFGEGSRLTVL.